This T cell receptor beta chain was sequenced for a study of blood T cell repertoires in COVID-19. Turning to the study itself: Sample material is recorded as cDNA or gDNA derived from T cells, B-cell-depleted T cells, or PBMCs.

Concerning this clone itself: A read error may account for a junction end that differs from germline.

The length of the CDR3 is 11 residues. Germline lookup yields CDR1 GTSNPN and CDR2 SVGIG (reference sequence). Using immunoSEQ multiplex PCR, the repertoire was profiled, and TCRdb retains in-frame clones only, with some absent. The data contain about 180,000 clones, around 87% of them seen just once; the ten biggest clones take up roughly an eighth. The sequence was collected from a woman in her seventies with COVID-19, enrolled during active disease. The chain has TRBV30 and TRBJ1-3, with D perhaps TRBD1 (6 bases). The sequenced material came from peripheral blood. CDR3: CAWSAGQGGHF. In DNA, the CDR3 is TGTGCCTGGAGTGCGGGACAAGGCGGACATTTT.